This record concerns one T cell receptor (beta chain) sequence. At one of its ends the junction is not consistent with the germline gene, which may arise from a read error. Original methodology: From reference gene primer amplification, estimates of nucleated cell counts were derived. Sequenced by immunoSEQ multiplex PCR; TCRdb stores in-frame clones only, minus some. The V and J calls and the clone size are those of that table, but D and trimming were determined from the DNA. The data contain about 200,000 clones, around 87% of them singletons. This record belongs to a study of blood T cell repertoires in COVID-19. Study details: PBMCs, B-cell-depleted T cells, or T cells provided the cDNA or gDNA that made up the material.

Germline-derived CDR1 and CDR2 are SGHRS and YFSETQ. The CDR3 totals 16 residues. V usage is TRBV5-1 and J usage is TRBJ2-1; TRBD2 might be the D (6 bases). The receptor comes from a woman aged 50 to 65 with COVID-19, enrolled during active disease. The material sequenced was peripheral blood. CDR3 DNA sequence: TGCGCCAGCAGCACCCTTTCTAGCGCCAGTCACAATGGGCAGTTCTTC. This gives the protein CASSTLSSASHNGQFF.